Listed here are 6 T cell receptor beta chains from one sample, sequenced in a study of cytomegalovirus exposure and HLA in healthy donors. Both 60 Vbeta primers and 13 Jbeta primers went into the PCR. The repertoire was sequenced with immunoSEQ multiplex PCR; TCRdb's copy has only in-frame clones and lacks some. The repertoire holds under 200,000 clones, with roughly 79% as singletons. Sequencing used PBMCs. The receptors were gathered from a male donor in good health and CMV-seropositive.

This clone appeared a few times. V and J are TRBV13 and TRBJ1-6; 7 bases map to TRBD1. CDR1 is PRHDT and CDR2 is FYEKMQ in the germline V gene (reference sequence). After removal of 0 bases from V and 6 bases from J, the junction contained 2 bases not matched to a gene. The CDR3 sequence is 15 residues long. As DNA, the CDR3 is TGTGCCAGCAGCTTAGGGGGACAGCCTAATTCACCCCTCCACTTT. Translation: CASSLGGQPNSPLHF.

J is TRBJ1-2 and V is TRBV2; 10 bases fit TRBD1. This CDR3 region has 13 residues. Trimming took 5 bases from V and 6 from J; bases not matched to a gene: 3. Germline CDR1 is SNHLY and CDR2 is FYNNEI. As DNA, the CDR3 is TGTGCCAGCAGTCTCGGGACAGGGGATGGCTACACCTTC. Protein: CASSLGTGDGYTF.

Concerning this clone itself: Other DNA sequences in the same sample also yield this CDR3. The V and J genes are TRBV2 and TRBJ2-2; D gene uncertain. With 3 bases removed from V and 1 base from J, the gap between germline ends came to 6 bases. This CDR3 region has 14 residues. Germline-derived CDR1 and CDR2 are SNHLY and FYNNEI. The CDR3 DNA reads TGTGCCAGCAGTGAGGTGCGGAACACCGGGGAGCTGTTTTTT. It translates to CASSEVRNTGELFF.

This clone occurred once. The same CDR3 arises from other DNA sequences in this sample as well. V gene TRBV10-2 combines with J gene TRBJ1-1; D not certain. Germline CDR1 and CDR2: WSHSY and SAAADI. The ends were cut back, 0 bases at V and 3 bases at J, with 8 bases in the middle. The CDR3 spans 14 residues. CDR3 protein: CASSESRVYTEAFF. The CDR3 DNA follows: TGCGCCAGCAGTGAGTCGAGGGTGTACACTGAAGCTTTCTTT.

The chain employs TRBV28 and TRBJ1-2; 7 bases agree with TRBD1. The V segment lost 5 bases and the J segment 4 bases; nucleotides outside the gene matches: 7. Germline V lookup: CDR1 MDHEN, CDR2 SYDVKM. The CDR3 has 14 amino acids. The chain's CDR3 is CASSRLGGSYGYTF. CDR3 in DNA: TGTGCCAGCAGTCGTCTAGGGGGCAGCTATGGCTACACCTTC.

This clone was seen more than once but under ten times. The chain is built from TRBV12-5 and TRBJ2-1; no reliable D call. Trimming pared 4 bases from V and 6 bases from J, leaving 13 bases between. Germline CDR1 and CDR2: LGHNT and FRNRAP. The CDR3 has 14 residues. The chain's CDR3 is CASGSGQTVNEQFF. CDR3 nucleotides: TGTGCTAGTGGTTCGGGTCAGACGGTCAATGAGCAGTTCTTC. The full variable domain, rest sourced from reference TRBV12-5 and TRBJ2-1, is DARVTQTPRHKVTEMGQEVTMRCQPILGHNTVFWYRQTMMQGLELLAYFRNRAPLDDSGMPKDRFSAEMPDATLATLKIQPSEPRDSAVYFCASGSGQTVNEQFFGPGTRLTVL.